This T cell receptor beta chain was retrieved from a study of cytomegalovirus exposure and HLA in healthy donors. Of note for this clone: As yet, its antigen is unknown.

The PCR contained 60 Vbeta and 13 Jbeta primers. Authors' processing steps: Approximately 12 million of the approximately 80 million unique TCR beta chains counted in a later analysis were shared. Libraries were prepared by immunoSEQ multiplex PCR; TCRdb keeps only in-frame clonotypes and omits some of them. The V and J calls and clone size come from that table; D and trimming were worked out from the DNA. The table shows around 98,000 clones, with 80% to 90% occurring only once. The CDR3 has 13 amino acids. The trim removed 5 bases at V and 2 bases at J, leaving 2 bases unmatched. Germline values: CDR1 MNHEY, CDR2 SVGAGI. The study, taken as a whole, reports: About 90% or about 30% of the time was how often most TCR beta V segments were productive, according to an earlier analysis. Rare sequences made up most TCRs, while some public TCRs were found in many donors.

The sequenced sample consisted of PBMCs. V is TRBV6-5 and J is TRBJ1-2; 7 nucleotides match TRBD1. The TCR was taken from a man aged 35 to 55 in good health and CMV-seronegative. CDR3 residues: CASSTTGNYGYTF. The CDR3 DNA reads TGTGCCAGCAGTACGACAGGGAACTATGGCTACACCTTC.